This is a list of T cell receptor beta chains from one sample in a study of blood T cell repertoires in COVID-19. Libraries were prepared by immunoSEQ multiplex PCR; TCRdb keeps only in-frame clonotypes and omits some of them. The sample holds more than 200,000 clones, about 80% seen once. The specimen was peripheral blood. The receptors shown here come from a man aged 45-60 years with active or convalescent COVID-19. Each CDR3 is given with its conserved first and last residue. A D gene is named only where the DNA matches it firmly. The size field is filled for only some rows; it gives once, few, many or a size class.

length: 17
J: TRBJ2-7
size: NA
D: TRBD2
V: TRBV19
CDR3: CASSIAASGATAYEQYF
DNA: TGTGCCAGTAGTATTGCGGCTAGCGGGGCGACCGCCTACGAGCAGTACTTC

length: 14
J: TRBJ2-5
size: NA
D: TRBD2
V: TRBV7-9
CDR3: CASSRTSGGETQYF
DNA: TGTGCCAGCAGCCGGACTAGCGGGGGAGAGACCCAGTACTTC

length: 15
J: TRBJ1-2
size: NA
D: NA
V: TRBV5-6
CDR3: CASSAPLTGTSGYTF
DNA: TGTGCCAGCAGCGCCCCCTTGACAGGAACTAGTGGCTACACCTTC

length: 13
J: TRBJ1-1
size: NA
D: NA
V: TRBV30
CDR3: CASRGSADTEAFF
DNA: TGTGCCTCCAGGGGTAGCGCTGACACTGAAGCTTTCTTT

length: 15
J: TRBJ2-7
size: once
D: NA
V: TRBV7-8
CDR3: CASSLAYDRSYEQYF
DNA: TGTGCCAGCAGCTTAGCGTATGACAGGAGCTACGAGCAGTACTTC

length: 16
J: TRBJ2-3
size: NA
D: NA
V: TRBV24-1
CDR3: CATSDLGGPHTDTQYF
DNA: TGTGCCACCAGTGATCTGGGAGGCCCACACACAGATACGCAGTATTTT

length: 15
J: TRBJ2-1
size: NA
D: NA
V: TRBV5-1
CDR3: CASSPEVAGGAMQFF
DNA: TGCGCCAGCAGCCCCGAAGTGGCCGGGGGAGCCATGCAGTTCTTC

length: 14
J: TRBJ2-5
size: NA
D: TRBD2
V: TRBV5-4
CDR3: CASSLGLADGTQYF
DNA: TGTGCCAGCAGCTTGGGACTAGCGGATGGGACCCAGTACTTC

length: 13
J: TRBJ1-2
size: once
D: TRBD1
V: TRBV2
CDR3: CASRGFNRGGYTF
DNA: TGTGCCAGCAGGGGGTTCAACAGGGGCGGCTACACCTTC

length: 16
J: TRBJ2-1
size: NA
D: TRBD1
V: TRBV5-1
CDR3: CASSLEGGTGVDEQFF
DNA: TGCGCCAGCAGCTTGGAGGGCGGGACAGGGGTCGATGAGCAGTTCTTC

length: 14
J: TRBJ1-4
size: NA
D: NA
V: TRBV30
CDR3: CAWSKGLTNEKLFF
DNA: TGTGCCTGGAGCAAGGGACTGACTAATGAAAAACTGTTTTTT

length: 14
J: TRBJ1-1
size: NA
D: NA
V: TRBV5-1
CDR3: CASTSPGVNTEAFF
DNA: TGCGCCAGCACCTCCCCGGGAGTGAACACTGAAGCTTTCTTT

length: 16
J: TRBJ2-5
size: NA
D: TRBD2
V: TRBV5-1
CDR3: CASSSSPGLARETQYF
DNA: TGCGCCAGCAGCTCCTCTCCTGGACTAGCGAGGGAGACCCAGTACTTC

length: 14
J: TRBJ1-6
size: NA
D: TRBD1
V: TRBV3-1/TRBV3-2
CDR3: CASSQVGGQSPLHF
DNA: TGTGCCAGCAGCCAAGTAGGGGGCCAATCACCCCTCCACTTT

length: 18
J: TRBJ1-5
size: NA
D: NA
V: TRBV19
CDR3: CASSMAGAISLSNQPQHF
DNA: TGTGCCAGTAGTATGGCAGGGGCGATTAGCCTAAGCAATCAGCCCCAGCATTTT

length: 15
J: TRBJ1-4
size: once
D: NA
V: TRBV19
CDR3: CASRTGAAGREKLFF
DNA: TGTGCCAGTAGAACCGGGGCAGCCGGGAGGGAAAAACTGTTTTTT

length: 13
J: TRBJ1-2
size: NA
D: NA
V: TRBV27
CDR3: CASRPRNNYGYTF
DNA: TGTGCCAGCAGGCCCAGGAATAACTATGGCTACACCTTC

length: 16
J: TRBJ2-1
size: few
D: TRBD1
V: TRBV11-3
CDR3: CASSLTVTGVRNEQFF
DNA: TGTGCCAGCAGCCTTACGGTTACAGGGGTACGGAATGAGCAGTTCTTC

length: 14
J: TRBJ1-2
size: NA
D: NA
V: TRBV6-5
CDR3: CASTLQSGSRGYTF
DNA: TGTGCCAGCACCCTTCAGTCCGGTTCGCGGGGCTACACCTTC

length: 15
J: TRBJ2-3
size: NA
D: NA
V: TRBV27
CDR3: CASTFRVSFTDTQYF
DNA: TGTGCCAGCACCTTCCGGGTAAGCTTCACAGATACGCAGTATTTT

length: 18
J: TRBJ2-1
size: NA
D: TRBD2
V: TRBV6-1
CDR3: CASSEALLQRGTYNEQFF
DNA: TGTGCCAGCAGTGAAGCGCTTCTCCAGCGGGGGACCTACAATGAGCAGTTCTTC

length: 15
J: TRBJ1-1
size: NA
D: NA
V: TRBV5-6
CDR3: CASSLQGRVDTEAFF
DNA: TGTGCCAGCAGTTTACAGGGTAGGGTGGACACTGAAGCTTTCTTT

length: 11
J: TRBJ2-3
size: once
D: NA
V: TRBV20-1
CDR3: CSAGGLDTQYF
DNA: TGCAGTGCTGGGGGACTAGATACGCAGTATTTT

length: 15
J: TRBJ2-5
size: NA
D: NA
V: TRBV11-3
CDR3: CASSLGQGGPETQYF
DNA: TGTGCCAGCAGCTTAGGACAGGGAGGCCCAGAGACCCAGTACTTC

length: 13
J: TRBJ2-5
size: few
D: NA
V: TRBV7-7
CDR3: CASSLDRQETQYF
DNA: TGTGCCAGCAGCTTAGACAGGCAAGAGACCCAGTACTTC

length: 14
J: TRBJ1-5
size: NA
D: NA
V: TRBV6-5
CDR3: CASLPRRGDQPQHF
DNA: TGTGCCAGCCTTCCCCGGCGCGGGGATCAGCCCCAGCATTTT

length: 16
J: TRBJ2-1
size: NA
D: TRBD2
V: TRBV27
CDR3: CASSRKRGDTYNEQFF
DNA: TGTGCCAGCAGTCGGAAGCGGGGAGACACATACAATGAGCAGTTCTTC

length: 16
J: TRBJ1-1
size: NA
D: NA
V: TRBV30
CDR3: CAWSPRSDNPNTEAFF
DNA: TGTGCCTGGAGTCCCCGGTCGGACAACCCGAACACTGAAGCTTTCTTT

length: 15
J: TRBJ1-6
size: few
D: NA
V: TRBV5-8
CDR3: CASSSGQALGDPLHF
DNA: TGTGCCAGCAGTTCGGGACAAGCCCTCGGGGATCCCCTCCACTTT

length: 18
J: TRBJ2-4
size: NA
D: TRBD2
V: TRBV4-2
CDR3: CASSQDETSGGAPNIQYF
DNA: TGTGCCAGCAGCCAAGATGAGACTAGCGGGGGGGCCCCAAACATTCAGTACTTC

length: 11
J: TRBJ2-3
size: NA
D: NA
V: TRBV29-1
CDR3: CSVEQRDTQYF
DNA: TGCAGCGTTGAACAGCGAGATACGCAGTATTTT

length: 16
J: TRBJ2-1
size: NA
D: NA
V: TRBV21-1
CDR3: CASSKEGGTGDGEQFF
DNA: TGTGCCAGCAGCAAAGAAGGGGGGACAGGGGACGGTGAGCAGTTCTTC

length: 15
J: TRBJ2-7
size: NA
D: NA
V: TRBV28
CDR3: CASSPRLQGSYEQYF
DNA: TGTGCCAGCAGTCCCCGGTTGCAGGGCTCCTACGAGCAGTACTTC